This T cell receptor (beta chain) originates from a study of CD8 T cells in Susac syndrome. The T cells that were sequenced for TCR beta were CD8+ and CD4+ cells from blood. TEMRA cells were FACS-enriched, while CD8+ and CD4+ T cells were negatively isolated. The CDR3 contains 13 residues. CDR1 is SGHDT, CDR2 YYEEEE, per germline. The V end lost 4 bases, the J end lost 10 bases, and 15 bases lay between the germline ends. RNA amounts of 0.5 to 1 ug underwent reverse transcription with random hexamers. Multiplex PCR with immunoSEQ amplified the TCR beta CDR3 across 54 Vbeta and 13 Jbeta. MiXCR was run by TCRdb on the immunoSEQ multiplex PCR reads, yielding one entry per CDR3 protein. Of 250,000 to 300,000 distinct CDR3 sequences listed, about 91% are singletons.

The specimen was CD8+ T cells from PBMCs. The rearrangement joins TRBV5-6 to TRBJ2-1; D gene unclear. The sequence came from a human donor with multiple sclerosis. The CDR3 is CASSLTTPGEQFF. Written as DNA, the CDR3 is TGTGCCAGCAGCCTAACAACCCCCGGGGAGCAGTTCTTC.